These T cell receptor beta chains were read from a single sample in a study of blood T cell repertoires in COVID-19. The data were produced by immunoSEQ multiplex PCR, yet TCRdb's version contains in-frame clones alone and is incomplete. The profile covers a few hundred thousand clones, with roughly 88% appearing a single time and roughly 0.8% taken by the ten largest. Sequenced: peripheral blood. The receptor source for this set is a woman in her twenties or thirties with acute or convalescent COVID-19. Each CDR3 is given with its conserved first and last residue. Each record gives: V gene, D gene, clone size, J gene, CDR3 DNA, CDR3 protein. The D gene is left open where the match is weak. Clone sizes are given selectively: once, few, many, or a class where the clone is expanded.

V: TRBV25-1
D: -
size: -
J: TRBJ1-4
DNA: TGTGCCAGCAGTGACCCCCGACAGAATGCAACTAATGAAAAACTGTTTTTT
CDR3: CASSDPRQNATNEKLFF

V: TRBV6-2/TRBV6-3
D: -
size: -
J: TRBJ2-7
DNA: TGTGCCAGCAGCACCCTATTAGTCGGGGAGCAGTACTTC
CDR3: CASSTLLVGEQYF

V: TRBV9
D: TRBD1
size: -
J: TRBJ1-4
DNA: TGTGCCAGCAGCTCGGGACAGCATAATGAAAAACTGTTTTTT
CDR3: CASSSGQHNEKLFF

V: TRBV6-2/TRBV6-3
D: TRBD2
size: once
J: TRBJ2-2
DNA: TGTGCCAGCAGTTACACAATGCTAGCGGGGGACACCGGGGAGCTGTTTTTT
CDR3: CASSYTMLAGDTGELFF

V: TRBV6-2/TRBV6-3
D: TRBD1
size: -
J: TRBJ1-1
DNA: TGTGCCAGCAGCCGACCAGGGGGCTGGACTGAAGCTTTCTTT
CDR3: CASSRPGGWTEAFF

V: TRBV10-2
D: -
size: -
J: TRBJ2-1
DNA: TGCGCCATCCTAACAAAGAGCGGAGTATACAATGAGCAGTTCTTC
CDR3: CAILTKSGVYNEQFF

V: TRBV7-3
D: -
size: -
J: TRBJ2-1
DNA: TGTGCCAGCAGCTTAGAATTAGCGGACCGGGGAAACAATGAGCAGTTCTTC
CDR3: CASSLELADRGNNEQFF

V: TRBV6-1
D: TRBD2
size: -
J: TRBJ2-3
DNA: TGTGCCAGCGGACTAGCGCGGGATACGCAGTATTTT
CDR3: CASGLARDTQYF

V: TRBV4-3
D: -
size: few
J: TRBJ2-5
DNA: TGCGCCAGCAGCCAAGGGCTGGGCCTAACTTTGGAGACCCAGTACTTC
CDR3: CASSQGLGLTLETQYF

V: TRBV5-8
D: TRBD1
size: -
J: TRBJ1-4
DNA: TGTGCCAGCAGCTTGGGACAGGGATGGGAAAAACTGTTTTTT
CDR3: CASSLGQGWEKLFF

V: TRBV5-1
D: -
size: -
J: TRBJ2-5
DNA: TGCGCCAGCAGCTTAACGACAGCTCCCCAAGAGACCCAGTACTTC
CDR3: CASSLTTAPQETQYF

V: TRBV19
D: TRBD1
size: -
J: TRBJ2-2
DNA: TGTGCCAGCATTGACAGGGTCTTCACCGGGGAGCTGTTTTTT
CDR3: CASIDRVFTGELFF

V: TRBV9
D: TRBD2
size: -
J: TRBJ2-2
DNA: TGTGCCAGCAGCGTAGTTGGGGGAGGGTACACCGGGGAGCTGTTTTTT
CDR3: CASSVVGGGYTGELFF

V: TRBV15
D: TRBD2
size: -
J: TRBJ2-3
DNA: TGTGCCACCAGCAGAGATACTAGCGGGAGGCCAAGCACAGATACGCAGTATTTT
CDR3: CATSRDTSGRPSTDTQYF

V: TRBV30
D: -
size: -
J: TRBJ1-1
DNA: TGTGCCTGGAGTGTCATTAGGGGCACTGAAGCTTTCTTT
CDR3: CAWSVIRGTEAFF

V: TRBV27
D: -
size: -
J: TRBJ1-1
DNA: TGTGCCAGCAGTGTGACAGAGAACACTGAAGCTTTCTTT
CDR3: CASSVTENTEAFF

V: TRBV27
D: TRBD2
size: -
J: TRBJ2-1
DNA: TGTGCCAGCAGTTTTGGTCGGAGTAGCGGGAACAATGAGCAGTTCTTC
CDR3: CASSFGRSSGNNEQFF

V: TRBV3-1/TRBV3-2
D: TRBD2
size: -
J: TRBJ2-3
DNA: TGTGCCAGCAGCCTGGCTAGCGGGAGGTACGATACGCAGTATTTT
CDR3: CASSLASGRYDTQYF

V: TRBV7-6
D: TRBD2
size: -
J: TRBJ2-1
DNA: TGTGCCAGCAACGGTTTAGCGGGAGTCTACAATGAGCAGTTCTTC
CDR3: CASNGLAGVYNEQFF

V: TRBV3-1/TRBV3-2
D: -
size: -
J: TRBJ1-1
DNA: TGTGCCAGCAGTTCGACAGCGAACACTGAAGCTTTCTTT
CDR3: CASSSTANTEAFF

V: TRBV6-1
D: -
size: -
J: TRBJ1-2
DNA: TGTGCCAGCAGTGAACGGAGGGGCGGCTATGGCTACACCTTC
CDR3: CASSERRGGYGYTF

V: TRBV14
D: -
size: -
J: TRBJ2-1
DNA: TGTGCCAGCAGCCAGGGTGGGTACAGGTCACCCTACAATGAGCAGTTCTTC
CDR3: CASSQGGYRSPYNEQFF